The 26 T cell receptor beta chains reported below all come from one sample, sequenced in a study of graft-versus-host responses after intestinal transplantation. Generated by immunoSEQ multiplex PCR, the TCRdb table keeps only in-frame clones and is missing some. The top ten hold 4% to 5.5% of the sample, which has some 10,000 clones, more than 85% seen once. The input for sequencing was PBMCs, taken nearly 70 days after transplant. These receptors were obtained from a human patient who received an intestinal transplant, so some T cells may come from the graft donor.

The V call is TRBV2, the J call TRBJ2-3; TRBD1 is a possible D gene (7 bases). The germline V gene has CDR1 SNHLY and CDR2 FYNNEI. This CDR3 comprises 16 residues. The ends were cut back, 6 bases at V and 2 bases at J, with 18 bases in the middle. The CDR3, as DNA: TGTGCCAGCAGCAGGGGGGCTAGCAGATCCACAGATACGCAGTATTTT. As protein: CASSRGASRSTDTQYF.

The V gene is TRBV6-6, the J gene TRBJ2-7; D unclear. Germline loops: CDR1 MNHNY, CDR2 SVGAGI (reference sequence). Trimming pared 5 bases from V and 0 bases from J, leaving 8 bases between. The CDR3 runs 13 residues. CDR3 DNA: TGTGCCAGCAGTGACGGAAGCTCCTACGAGCAGTACTTC. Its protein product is CASSDGSSYEQYF.

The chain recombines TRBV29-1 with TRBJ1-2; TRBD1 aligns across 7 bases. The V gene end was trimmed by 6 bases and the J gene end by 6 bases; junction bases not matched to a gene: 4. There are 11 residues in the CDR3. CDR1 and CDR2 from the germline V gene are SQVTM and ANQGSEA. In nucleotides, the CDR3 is TGCAGCGTCCGGCAGGGGGATGGCTACACCTTC. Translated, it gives CSVRQGDGYTF.

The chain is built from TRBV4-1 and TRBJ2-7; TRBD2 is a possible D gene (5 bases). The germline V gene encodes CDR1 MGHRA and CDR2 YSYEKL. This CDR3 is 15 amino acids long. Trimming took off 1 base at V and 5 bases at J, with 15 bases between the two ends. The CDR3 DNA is TGCGCCAGCAGCCAAGTGGCCGGACTCTGGGACGAGCAGTACTTC. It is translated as CASSQVAGLWDEQYF.

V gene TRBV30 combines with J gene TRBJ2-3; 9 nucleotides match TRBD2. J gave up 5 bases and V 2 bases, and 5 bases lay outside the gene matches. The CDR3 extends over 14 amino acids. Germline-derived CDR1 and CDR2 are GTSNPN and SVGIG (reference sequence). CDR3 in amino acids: CAWSWVAGVDTQYF. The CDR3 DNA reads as TGTGCCTGGAGTTGGGTAGCGGGAGTAGATACGCAGTATTTT.

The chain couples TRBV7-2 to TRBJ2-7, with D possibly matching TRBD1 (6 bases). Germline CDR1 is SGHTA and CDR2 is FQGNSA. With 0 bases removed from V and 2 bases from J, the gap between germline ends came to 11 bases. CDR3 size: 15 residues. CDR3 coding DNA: TGTGCCAGCAGCTTAGCGGGGGACACAACCTACGAGCAGTACTTC. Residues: CASSLAGDTTYEQYF.

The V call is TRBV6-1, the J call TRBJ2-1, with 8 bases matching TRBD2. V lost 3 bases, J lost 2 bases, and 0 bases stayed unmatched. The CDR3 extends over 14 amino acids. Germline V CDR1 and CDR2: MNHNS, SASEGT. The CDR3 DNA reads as TGTGCCAGCAGTGACGGGAGGGCCTACAATGAGCAGTTCTTC. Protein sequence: CASSDGRAYNEQFF.

The DNA of the CDR3 is TGTGCCAGCAGTGCCACCTATAGCAATCAGCCCCAGCATTTT. It codes for CASSATYSNQPQHF. J is TRBJ1-5 and V is TRBV5-6; D remains unclear. The ends were cut back, 5 bases at V and 0 bases at J, with 9 bases in the middle. From germline, CDR1 is SGHDT and CDR2 YYEEEE. CDR3 length equals 14 residues.

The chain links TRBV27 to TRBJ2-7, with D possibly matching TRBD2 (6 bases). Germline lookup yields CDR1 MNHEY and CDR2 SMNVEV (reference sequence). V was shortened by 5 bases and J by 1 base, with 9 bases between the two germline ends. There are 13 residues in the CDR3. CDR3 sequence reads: CASSPRGSYEQYF. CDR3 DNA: TGTGCCAGCAGTCCTCGGGGGTCCTACGAGCAGTACTTC.

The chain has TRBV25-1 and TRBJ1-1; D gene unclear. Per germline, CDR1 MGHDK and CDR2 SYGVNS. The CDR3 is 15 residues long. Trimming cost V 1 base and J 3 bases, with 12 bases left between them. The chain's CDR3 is CASSESGLSDTEAFF. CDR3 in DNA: TGTGCCAGCAGTGAATCGGGCCTTTCGGACACTGAAGCTTTCTTT.

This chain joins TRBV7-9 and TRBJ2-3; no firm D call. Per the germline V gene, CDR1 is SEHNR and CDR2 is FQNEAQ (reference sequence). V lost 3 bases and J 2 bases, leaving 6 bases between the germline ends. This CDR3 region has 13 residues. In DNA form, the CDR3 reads TGTGCCAGCAGCTTGGACGTCACAGATACGCAGTATTTT. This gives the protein CASSLDVTDTQYF. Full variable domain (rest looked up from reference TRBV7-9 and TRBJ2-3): DTGVSQNPRHKITKRGQNVTFRCDPISEHNRLYWYRQTLGQGPEFLTYFQNEAQLEKSRLLSDRFSAERPKGSFSTLEIQRTEQGDSAMYLCASSLDVTDTQYFGPGTRLTVL.

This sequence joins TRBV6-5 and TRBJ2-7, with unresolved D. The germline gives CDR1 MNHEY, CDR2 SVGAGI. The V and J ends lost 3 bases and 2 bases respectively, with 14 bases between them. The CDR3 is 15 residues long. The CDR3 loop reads CASSYSDASAYEQYF. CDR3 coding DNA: TGTGCCAGCAGTTATTCCGATGCCTCAGCCTACGAGCAGTACTTC.

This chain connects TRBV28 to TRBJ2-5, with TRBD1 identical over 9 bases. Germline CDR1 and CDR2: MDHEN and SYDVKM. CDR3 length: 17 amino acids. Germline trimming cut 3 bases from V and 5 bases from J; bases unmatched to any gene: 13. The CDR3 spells CASSFMGQGGSEETQYF. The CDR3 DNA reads TGTGCCAGCAGTTTCATGGGACAGGGTGGGTCGGAGGAGACCCAGTACTTC.

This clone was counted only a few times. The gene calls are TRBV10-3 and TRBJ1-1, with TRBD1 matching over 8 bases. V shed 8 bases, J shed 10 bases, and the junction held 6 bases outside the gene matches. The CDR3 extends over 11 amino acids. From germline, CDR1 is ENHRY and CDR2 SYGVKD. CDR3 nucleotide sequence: TGTGCCATCGAGGACAGGGAGGGAGCTTTCTTT. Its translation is CAIEDREGAFF.

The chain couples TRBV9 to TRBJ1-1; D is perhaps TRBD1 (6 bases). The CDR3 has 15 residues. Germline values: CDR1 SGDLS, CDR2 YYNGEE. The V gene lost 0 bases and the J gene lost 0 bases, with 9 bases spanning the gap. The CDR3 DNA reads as TGTGCCAGCAGCGTAGGAACAGGGCTGAACACTGAAGCTTTCTTT. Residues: CASSVGTGLNTEAFF.

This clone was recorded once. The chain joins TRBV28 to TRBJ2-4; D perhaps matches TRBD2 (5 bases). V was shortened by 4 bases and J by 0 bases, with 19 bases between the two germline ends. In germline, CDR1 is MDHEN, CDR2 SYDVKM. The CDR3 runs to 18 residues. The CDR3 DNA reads TGTGCCAGCAGTTGGTTGGGTGCTGCGGGTTTAGCCAAAAACATTCAGTACTTC. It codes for CASSWLGAAGLAKNIQYF. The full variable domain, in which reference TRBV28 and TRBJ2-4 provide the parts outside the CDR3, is DVKVTQSSRYLVKRTGEKVFLECVQDMDHENMFWYRQDPGLGLRLIYFSYDVKMKEKGDIPEGYSVSREKKERFSLILESASTNQTSMYLCASSWLGAAGLAKNIQYFGAGTRLSVL.

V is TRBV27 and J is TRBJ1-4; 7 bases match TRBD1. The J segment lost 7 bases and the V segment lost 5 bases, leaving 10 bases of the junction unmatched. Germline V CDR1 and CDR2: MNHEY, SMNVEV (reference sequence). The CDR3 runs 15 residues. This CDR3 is CASSPLQGGGEKLFF. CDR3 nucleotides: TGTGCCAGCAGTCCTCTCCAGGGGGGAGGTGAAAAACTGTTTTTT. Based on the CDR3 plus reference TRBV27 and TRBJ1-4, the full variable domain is EAQVTQNPRYLITVTGKKLTVTCSQNMNHEYMSWYRQDPGLGLRQIYYSMNVEVTDKGDVPEGYKVSRKEKRNFPLILESPSPNQTSLYFCASSPLQGGGEKLFFGSGTQLSVL.

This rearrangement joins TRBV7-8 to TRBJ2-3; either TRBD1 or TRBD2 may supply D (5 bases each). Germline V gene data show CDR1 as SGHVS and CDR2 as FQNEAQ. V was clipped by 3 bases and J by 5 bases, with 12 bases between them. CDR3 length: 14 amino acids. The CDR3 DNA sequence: TGTGCCAGCAGCTTCGGGACCTACGGAGATACGCAGTATTTT. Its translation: CASSFGTYGDTQYF.

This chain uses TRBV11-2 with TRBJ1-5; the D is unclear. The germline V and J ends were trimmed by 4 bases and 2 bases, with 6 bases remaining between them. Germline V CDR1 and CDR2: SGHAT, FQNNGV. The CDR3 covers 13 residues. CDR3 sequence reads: CASSSGRNQPQHF. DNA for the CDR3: TGTGCCAGCAGCTCCGGCCGCAATCAGCCCCAGCATTTT.

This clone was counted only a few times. CDR3 sequence: CASSLGQGFYEQYF. The CDR3, as DNA: TGTGCCAGCTCCTTGGGACAGGGGTTCTACGAGCAGTACTTC. The chain links TRBV18 to TRBJ2-7; 10 nucleotides agree with TRBD1. Germline CDR1 and CDR2: KGHSH and LQKENI. Trimming removed 6 bases from V and 3 bases from J; junction bases left unmatched: 5. The CDR3 loop spans 14 amino acids.

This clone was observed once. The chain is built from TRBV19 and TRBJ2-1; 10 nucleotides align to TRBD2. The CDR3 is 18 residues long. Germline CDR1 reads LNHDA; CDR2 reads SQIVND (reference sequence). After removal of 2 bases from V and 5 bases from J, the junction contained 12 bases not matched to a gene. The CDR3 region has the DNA TGTGCCAGTAGTATATCTAGCGGGAGTAACCCCACCAACAATGAGCAGTTCTTC. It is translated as CASSISSGSNPTNNEQFF.

This CDR3 reads CASSFVQLEAFF. DNA of the CDR3: TGTGCCAGCAGCTTTGTCCAGCTTGAAGCTTTCTTT. The chain couples TRBV7-9 to TRBJ1-1; no clear D. V lost 3 bases and J lost 7, with 9 bases in between. Germline CDR1 SEHNR, CDR2 FQNEAQ (reference sequence). The CDR3 sequence is 12 residues long.

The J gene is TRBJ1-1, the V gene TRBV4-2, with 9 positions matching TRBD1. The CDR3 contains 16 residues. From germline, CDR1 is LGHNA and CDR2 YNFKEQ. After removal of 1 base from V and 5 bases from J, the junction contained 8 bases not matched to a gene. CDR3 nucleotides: TGTGCCAGCAGCCAAGCCGAGGACAGGGGAGGGACTGAAGCTTTCTTT. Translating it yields CASSQAEDRGGTEAFF.

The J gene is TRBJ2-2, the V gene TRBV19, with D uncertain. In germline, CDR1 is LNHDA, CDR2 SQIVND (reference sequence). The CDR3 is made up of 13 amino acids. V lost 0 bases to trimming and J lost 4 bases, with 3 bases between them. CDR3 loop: CASSIEGTGELFF. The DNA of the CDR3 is TGTGCCAGTAGTATAGAGGGCACCGGGGAGCTGTTTTTT.

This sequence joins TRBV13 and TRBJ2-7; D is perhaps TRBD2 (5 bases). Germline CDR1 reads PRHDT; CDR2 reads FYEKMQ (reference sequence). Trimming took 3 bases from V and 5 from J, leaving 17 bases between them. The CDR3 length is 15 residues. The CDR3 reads CASSLTTGLQNEQYF. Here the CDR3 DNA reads TGTGCCAGCAGCTTGACGACGGGATTACAGAACGAGCAGTACTTC.

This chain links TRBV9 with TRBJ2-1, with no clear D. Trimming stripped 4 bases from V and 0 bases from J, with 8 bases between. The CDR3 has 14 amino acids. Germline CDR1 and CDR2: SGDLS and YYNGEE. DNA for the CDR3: TGTGCCAGCAGCCCTGGGGACTCCTACAATGAGCAGTTCTTC. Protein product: CASSPGDSYNEQFF.